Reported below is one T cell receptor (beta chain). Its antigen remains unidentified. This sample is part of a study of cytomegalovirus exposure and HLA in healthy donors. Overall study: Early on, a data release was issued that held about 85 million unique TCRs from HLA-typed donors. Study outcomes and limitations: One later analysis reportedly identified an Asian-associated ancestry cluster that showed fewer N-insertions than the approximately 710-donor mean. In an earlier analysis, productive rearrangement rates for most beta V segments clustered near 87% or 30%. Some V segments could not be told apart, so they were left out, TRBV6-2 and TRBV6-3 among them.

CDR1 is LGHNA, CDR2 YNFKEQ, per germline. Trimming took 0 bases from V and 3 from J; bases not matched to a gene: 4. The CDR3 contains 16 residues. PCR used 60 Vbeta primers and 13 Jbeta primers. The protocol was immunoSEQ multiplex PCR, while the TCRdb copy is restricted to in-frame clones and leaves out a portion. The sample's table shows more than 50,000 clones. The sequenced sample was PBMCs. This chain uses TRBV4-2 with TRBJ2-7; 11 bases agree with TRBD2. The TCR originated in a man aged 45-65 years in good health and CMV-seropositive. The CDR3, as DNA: TGTGCCAGCAGCCAAGATACTAGCGGGGGACTCTACGAGCAGTACTTC. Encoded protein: CASSQDTSGGLYEQYF.